The source of this TCR beta chain is a study of graft-versus-host responses after intestinal transplantation. Turning to the study itself: Grafts were multivisceral, liver-intestinal, or isolated intestinal. Anti-thymocyte globulin was used for induction in all recipients, who then took tacrolimus and steroids for approximately 3 years. General study points: GvH clones occurred in recipient marrow; some first appeared in ileum or blood.

The data were produced by immunoSEQ multiplex PCR, yet TCRdb's version contains in-frame clones alone and is incomplete. Of tens of thousands of clones in the sample, roughly 87% are singletons; the top ten hold roughly 1.3%. The CDR3 contains 18 residues. Trimming cost V 0 bases and J 5 bases; bases outside gene matches: 11. Germline V gene data show CDR1 as SGHRS and CDR2 as YFSETQ. Comments on this clone: Its antigen is unknown.

The TCR originated in a human donor who received an intestinal transplant. This sequence joins TRBV5-1 and TRBJ2-5; 12 nucleotides agree with TRBD2. The sequences come from unstimulated CD8+ T cells sorted from spleen or lymph node cells, collected before intestinal transplant. CDR3: CASSLGLAGDKKQETQYF. The DNA for the CDR3 is TGCGCCAGCAGCTTGGGACTAGCGGGGGACAAAAAGCAGGAGACCCAGTACTTC.